The next 31 T cell receptor beta chains were all read from a single sample in a study of shared clonotypes between healthy human individuals. Profiling relied on immunoSEQ multiplex PCR, and the TCRdb table lists in-frame clones only, not all of them. The sample has about 2.3 million clones, 85% to 95% seen once; the top ten hold under 0.45%. Sequenced input: naive CD4+ T cells from PBMCs. Indicated subset: CD45RA+ positively selected. The receptors were sampled from a young man in good health. Some clones in this sample may be carry-over from other donors' samples.

The chain couples TRBV11-3 to TRBJ2-2, with 12 bases fitting TRBD2. Germline loops: CDR1 SGHNT, CDR2 YENEEA. The CDR3 loop spans 17 amino acids. V lost 5 bases and J lost 7; bases outside the gene matches: 11. The CDR3 loop is CASSPTPSSGGGGELFF. DNA of the CDR3: TGTGCCAGCAGCCCGACTCCGTCTAGCGGGGGGGGCGGGGAGCTGTTTTTT.

This chain links TRBV5-1 with TRBJ1-3; weak D call: TRBD1 (5 bases). This CDR3 region has 15 residues. Trimming took 0 bases from V and 0 from J, leaving 7 bases between them. Germline V CDR1 and CDR2: SGHRS, YFSETQ. The CDR3 nucleotides are TGCGCCAGCAGCTTGGCACAGGTCTCTGGAAACACCATATATTTT. It is translated as CASSLAQVSGNTIYF.

This clone was seen once. V is TRBV2 and J is TRBJ2-1, with D possibly matching TRBD1 (5 bases). Trimming removed 6 bases at V and 0 bases at J, with 15 bases between. Germline CDR1 reads SNHLY; CDR2 reads FYNNEI. The CDR3 contains 16 residues. CDR3 sequence: CASRARQGSSYNEQFF. The CDR3 DNA sequence: TGTGCCAGCAGGGCCAGGCAGGGAAGCTCCTACAATGAGCAGTTCTTC.

J is TRBJ1-2 and V is TRBV11-2; D call uncertain. V lost 0 bases to trimming and J lost 6 bases, with 8 bases between them. The germline V gene has CDR1 SGHAT and CDR2 FQNNGV. The CDR3 sequence is 13 residues long. This CDR3 is CASSLDSSHGYTF. For the CDR3, the DNA is TGTGCCAGCAGCTTAGATTCATCCCATGGCTACACCTTC. The whole variable domain, remainder taken from reference TRBV11-2 and TRBJ1-2, is EAGVAQSPRYKIIEKRQSVAFWCNPISGHATLYWYQQILGQGPKLLIQFQNNGVVDDSQLPKDRFSAERLKGVDSTLKIQPAKLEDSAVYLCASSLDSSHGYTFGSGTRLTVV.

To note about this clone: Other nucleotide sequences in the sample specify the same CDR3. The chain combines TRBV5-1 with TRBJ2-5; D is unresolved. V dropped 4 bases and J dropped 0 bases, with 10 bases sitting between them. The CDR3 is 14 residues long. The germline V gene encodes CDR1 SGHRS and CDR2 YFSETQ. The CDR3 nucleotides read TGCGCCAGCAGCCTCGGTGACTACCAAGAGACCCAGTACTTC. This translates into CASSLGDYQETQYF.

The V gene is TRBV5-1, the J gene TRBJ2-3, with D perhaps TRBD2 (6 bases). This CDR3 comprises 17 residues. Trimming took off 0 bases at V and 5 bases at J, with 19 bases between the two ends. The germline CDR1 and CDR2 sequences are SGHRS and YFSETQ. The CDR3 DNA reads TGCGCCAGCAGCTTGGTGTCTAGCGCCCAGTTAGGAGATACGCAGTATTTT. Its protein product is CASSLVSSAQLGDTQYF.

The V and J genes are TRBV28 and TRBJ2-3; TRBD1 aligns across 10 bases. Trimming cost V 6 bases and J 4 bases; bases outside gene matches: 4. The germline V gene has CDR1 MDHEN and CDR2 SYDVKM. The CDR3 sequence is 14 residues long. In nucleotides, the CDR3 is TGTGCCAGCAGGGAGACAGGGGGCCCAGATACGCAGTATTTT. This translates into CASRETGGPDTQYF.

The chain uses TRBV5-1 and TRBJ1-6; D is perhaps TRBD1 (6 bases). Per germline, CDR1 SGHRS and CDR2 YFSETQ. The CDR3 totals 14 residues. V was cut by 0 bases and J by 8 bases, with 9 bases left in between. The CDR3 spells CASSLGQDHSPLHF. The CDR3 DNA reads TGCGCCAGCAGCTTGGGACAGGATCATTCACCCCTCCACTTT. The whole variable domain, filled in from reference TRBV5-1 and TRBJ1-6, reads KAGVTQTPRYLIKTRGQQVTLSCSPISGHRSVSWYQQTPGQGLQFLFEYFSETQRNKGNFPGRFSGRQFSNSRSEMNVSTLELGDSALYLCASSLGQDHSPLHFGNGTRLTVT.

The chain carries TRBV10-3 and TRBJ2-5; unclear D gene. Per the germline V gene, CDR1 is ENHRY and CDR2 is SYGVKD. The CDR3 has 14 amino acids. V was pared by 4 bases and J by 5 bases, with 14 bases between. CDR3 region: CAISGGGLRETQYF. CDR3 in DNA: TGTGCCATCAGTGGAGGCGGTCTTAGGGAGACCCAGTACTTC.

A note on this clone: At one of its ends the junction is not consistent with the germline gene, which may arise from a read error. The V and J genes are TRBV5-1 and TRBJ2-5, with 13 bases matching TRBD2. This CDR3 comprises 19 residues. Germline V gene lookup returns CDR1 SGHRS and CDR2 YFSETQ. CDR3 amino acids: CASSSAGTSGIGYQGTQYF. CDR3 nucleotides: TGCGCCAGCAGCTCGGCCGGGACTAGCGGGATTGGGTACCAAGGGACCCAGTACTTC.

The CDR3 region has the DNA TGTGCCAGCAGCTTATATGGGGGCTATGGCTCCGAGCAGTACTTC. Translated, it gives CASSLYGGYGSEQYF. The chain is built from TRBV7-2 and TRBJ2-7; TRBD1 is a possible D gene (6 bases). In germline, CDR1 is SGHTA, CDR2 FQGNSA. This CDR3 has 15 residues. Trimming cost V 2 bases and J 6 bases, with 17 bases left between them.

The genes are TRBV5-1 and TRBJ2-5, with 9 bases aligning to TRBD2. J was trimmed by 3 bases and V by 0 bases; bases with no gene match: 9. This CDR3 has 17 amino acids. The germline gives CDR1 SGHRS, CDR2 YFSETQ. CDR3 protein: CASSLAFGGRAEETQYF. The CDR3 DNA follows: TGCGCCAGCAGCTTGGCGTTTGGCGGGAGGGCCGAAGAGACCCAGTACTTC. Looking up the rest from reference TRBV5-1 and TRBJ2-5 gives the full variable domain: KAGVTQTPRYLIKTRGQQVTLSCSPISGHRSVSWYQQTPGQGLQFLFEYFSETQRNKGNFPGRFSGRQFSNSRSEMNVSTLELGDSALYLCASSLAFGGRAEETQYFGPGTRLLVL.

The gene calls are TRBV10-3 and TRBJ2-1, with 8 bases lining up with TRBD2. CDR1 and CDR2 (germline): ENHRY, SYGVKD. CDR3 length: 12 amino acids. J was trimmed by 8 bases and V by 10 bases; bases with no gene match: 7. The CDR3 bases are TGTGCCACCCAAAGCGGGAGCTATGAGCAGTTCTTC. Translated: CATQSGSYEQFF.

J is TRBJ2-7 and V is TRBV30; 9 positions match TRBD1. This CDR3 is built from 15 residues. Trimming removed 3 bases from V and 2 bases from J; junction bases left unmatched: 8. CDR1 GTSNPN and CDR2 SVGIG come from the germline V gene (reference sequence). The CDR3 is CAWRTMGQGTYEQYF. The CDR3 region has the DNA TGTGCCTGGAGGACGATGGGACAGGGAACCTACGAGCAGTACTTC. The full variable domain, with the rest looked up from reference TRBV30 and TRBJ2-7, is SQTIHQWPATLVQPVGSPLSLECTVEGTSNPNLYWYRQAAGRGLQLLFYSVGIGQISSEVPQNLSASRPQDRQFILSSKKLLLSDSGFYLCAWRTMGQGTYEQYFGPGTRLTVT.

In regard to this clone: The same CDR3 is also encoded by other DNA sequences in this sample. This chain uses TRBV7-3 with TRBJ1-4; D may be TRBD1 (5 bases). The V gene lost 2 bases and the J gene lost 3 bases, with 13 bases spanning the gap. CDR3 length: 16 residues. Germline assignment: CDR1 SGHTA and CDR2 FQGTGA. The CDR3 reads CASSLGGAGANEKLFF. CDR3 sequence (DNA): TGTGCCAGCAGCTTAGGAGGGGCCGGGGCTAATGAAAAACTGTTTTTT.

The chain joins TRBV30 to TRBJ2-7; 12 bases map to TRBD2. CDR1 is GTSNPN, CDR2 SVGIG, per germline (reference sequence). J gave up 3 bases and V 1 base, and 1 base lay outside the gene matches. The CDR3 covers 14 residues. In DNA, the CDR3 is TGTGCCTGGAGTGGGACTAGCGGGAACTACGAGCAGTACTTC. Its protein is CAWSGTSGNYEQYF.

V usage is TRBV5-8 and J usage is TRBJ1-4, with D maybe TRBD1 (5 bases). The CDR3 is 18 amino acids. The V gene's germline CDR1 is SGHTS and CDR2 YDEGEE. Trimming stripped 3 bases from V and 3 bases from J, with 21 bases between. The CDR3 sequence: CASSWTLRGWTSNEKLFF. The CDR3 DNA reads TGTGCCAGCAGCTGGACATTAAGGGGTTGGACCTCTAATGAAAAACTGTTTTTT.

The chain is built from TRBV19 and TRBJ1-2; D ambiguous. The CDR3 totals 13 residues. Germline CDR1 LNHDA, CDR2 SQIVND (reference sequence). Trimming cost V 5 bases and J 14 bases, with 21 bases left between them. The CDR3 here is CASSPPEAVPLTF. The CDR3, as DNA: TGTGCCAGTAGTCCCCCAGAGGCCGTGCCCTTGACCTTC.

The V call is TRBV7-6, the J call TRBJ2-5, with TRBD1 as a possible D gene (6 bases). V was shortened by 8 bases and J by 2 bases, with 21 bases between the two germline ends. The CDR3 totals 16 residues. Looked up from germline, CDR1 is SGHVS and CDR2 is FNYEAQ. The CDR3 bases are TGTGCCAGCGCCACTTCCGGGACAAAATTTCAAGAGACCCAGTACTTC. The encoded protein is CASATSGTKFQETQYF.

This chain joins TRBV5-1 and TRBJ2-5, with TRBD2 as a possible D gene (5 bases). The CDR3 extends over 13 amino acids. Per the germline V gene, CDR1 is SGHRS and CDR2 is YFSETQ. V lost 3 bases and J lost 3, with 9 bases in between. The CDR3 coding sequence is TGCGCCAGCAGCTCCCTGAGGGAAGAGACCCAGTACTTC. Amino acid sequence: CASSSLREETQYF. Full variable domain (missing parts from reference TRBV5-1 and TRBJ2-5): KAGVTQTPRYLIKTRGQQVTLSCSPISGHRSVSWYQQTPGQGLQFLFEYFSETQRNKGNFPGRFSGRQFSNSRSEMNVSTLELGDSALYLCASSSLREETQYFGPGTRLLVL.

The CDR3 region has the DNA TGTGCCACCAGCAGAGACAGTCGCGGCCTAGCGCCCTTCTCCTACGAGCAGTACTTC. It yields the protein CATSRDSRGLAPFSYEQYF. V usage is TRBV15 and J usage is TRBJ2-7; TRBD2 might be the D (6 bases). CDR1 and CDR2 (germline): LNHNV, YYDKDF (reference sequence). Trimming removed 0 bases at V and 0 bases at J, with 21 bases between. The CDR3 extends over 19 amino acids.

V is TRBV11-2 and J is TRBJ2-3; TRBD2 aligns across 9 bases. V lost 1 base to trimming and J lost 5 bases; unmatched junction nucleotides: 13. The germline gives CDR1 SGHAT, CDR2 FQNNGV. There are 18 residues in the CDR3. The CDR3, as DNA: TGTGCCAGCAGCTTAGGGGGACTAGCCCTAACAAGTAGAGATACGCAGTATTTT. It encodes CASSLGGLALTSRDTQYF.

The chain employs TRBV19 and TRBJ2-7, with 12 bases aligning to TRBD2. The V gene end was trimmed by 6 bases and the J gene end by 0 bases; junction bases not matched to a gene: 0. The CDR3 extends over 14 amino acids. CDR1 and CDR2 from the germline V gene are LNHDA and SQIVND (reference sequence). The CDR3 protein is CASRLAGGSYEQYF. The CDR3 DNA reads as TGTGCCAGTAGACTAGCGGGAGGCTCCTACGAGCAGTACTTC.

This clone showed up just once. V usage is TRBV4-1 and J usage is TRBJ1-3, with D perhaps TRBD1 (5 bases). Germline V CDR1 and CDR2: MGHRA, YSYEKL. This CDR3 has 15 residues. Trimming stripped 3 bases from V and 4 bases from J, with 13 bases between. The CDR3: CASSHPRESGNTIYF. Here the CDR3 DNA reads TGCGCCAGCAGCCATCCCAGGGAATCCGGAAACACCATATATTTT.

The chain carries TRBV25-1 and TRBJ2-2; D ambiguous. The ends were cut back, 6 bases at V and 7 bases at J, with 12 bases in the middle. The CDR3 has 13 residues. From germline, CDR1 is MGHDK and CDR2 SYGVNS. The CDR3 DNA reads TGTGCCAGCAGACTTAGTGGGATCGGGGAGCTGTTTTTT. Translated, it gives CASRLSGIGELFF.

This clone was seen a few times. Sequence at one end of the junction differs from germline and may be a read error. The genes are TRBV19 and TRBJ1-5, with TRBD1 identical over 7 bases. The CDR3 runs to 12 residues. CDR1 LNHDA and CDR2 SQIVND come from the germline V gene (reference sequence). The CDR3: CASSPRGGIGYF. CDR3 in DNA: TGTGCCAGTAGTCCCAGGGGGGGAATAGGGTATTTT.

The rearrangement joins TRBV7-9 to TRBJ2-3; 9 positions match TRBD2. In germline, CDR1 is SEHNR, CDR2 FQNEAQ (reference sequence). The V segment lost 2 bases and the J segment 4 bases; nucleotides outside the gene matches: 1. This CDR3 comprises 14 residues. The CDR3 region has the DNA TGTGCCAGCAGCTTAACTAGCGGGTCAGATACGCAGTATTTT. It encodes CASSLTSGSDTQYF.

For the CDR3, the DNA is TGTGCCAGCCGGACTAGCTACCACGAGCAGTACTTC. It is translated as CASRTSYHEQYF. The chain combines TRBV27 with TRBJ2-7; 8 bases align to TRBD2. The CDR3 length is 12 residues. V dropped 8 bases and J dropped 5; count of bases not matched to a gene: 5. From germline, CDR1 is MNHEY and CDR2 SMNVEV (reference sequence).

CDR3 DNA sequence: TGTGCCAGCAGCCCCGGGAGCTCAGGTGGGGACACCATATATTTT. It translates to CASSPGSSGGDTIYF. V and J are TRBV7-2 and TRBJ1-3, with D hard to call. Trimming took 5 bases from V and 8 from J, leaving 19 bases between them. This CDR3 is built from 15 residues. Looked up from germline, CDR1 is SGHTA and CDR2 is FQGNSA.

The chain couples TRBV28 to TRBJ2-1; 9 nucleotides align to TRBD1. Per the germline V gene, CDR1 is MDHEN and CDR2 is SYDVKM. This CDR3 comprises 14 residues. Here the CDR3 DNA reads TGTGCTACGAAAGGGGGACAGGGTTGGAATGAGCAGTTCTTC. Its protein is CATKGGQGWNEQFF.

V gene TRBV4-3 combines with J gene TRBJ1-2; possible D gene TRBD1, 5 bases. V was shortened by 0 bases and J by 5 bases, with 16 bases between the two germline ends. Germline CDR1 and CDR2: LGHNA and YSLEER. This CDR3 has 16 amino acids. This chain's CDR3 is CASSQDLGGRIYGYTF. The DNA for the CDR3 is TGCGCCAGCAGCCAAGATCTCGGGGGGAGGATTTATGGCTACACCTTC.